These 24 T cell receptor beta chains came from one sample sequenced in a study of Graves' ophthalmopathy and Graves' hyperthyroidism. Amplifying from RNA transcripts, the study obtained TCR beta CDR3 regions. RT-PCR with HTBI primers came first, then second-round multiplex PCR. One entry per CDR3 protein, called by TCRdb with MiXCR from the multiplex PCR reads. The sample lists 400,000 or so distinct CDR3 sequences; approximately 15% were seen once. Material for sequencing was peripheral blood. These receptors all come from a woman between 18 and 30 years old with stable Graves' hyperthyroidism.

This clonotype was recorded at least ten times. The CDR3 nucleotides are TGTGCCAGCATTGGAGGACAGGGGGACGAGCAGTACTTC. Translating gives CASIGGQGDEQYF. This chain joins TRBV6-1 and TRBJ2-7, with 10 bases that match TRBD1. Germline CDR1 reads MNHNS; CDR2 reads SASEGT. This CDR3 has 13 amino acids. V lost 7 bases and J lost 5; bases outside the gene matches: 5.

V usage is TRBV30 and J usage is TRBJ2-7; 11 bases align to TRBD2. With 8 bases clipped from V and 3 bases from J, the junction kept 6 bases outside the gene matches. CDR1 and CDR2 from the germline V gene are GTSNPN and SVGIG (reference sequence). The CDR3 contains 13 residues. The CDR3 spells CAGSSGGFYEQYF. The DNA of the CDR3 is TGTGCCGGGTCTAGCGGGGGGTTCTACGAGCAGTACTTC.

This clonotype was observed many times. V is TRBV15 and J is TRBJ2-7; no clear D. The CDR3 has 14 amino acids. Germline CDR1 LNHNV, CDR2 YYDKDF (reference sequence). The germline V and J ends were trimmed by 3 bases and 2 bases, with 11 bases remaining between them. The CDR3 sequence: CATSSGLMTYEQYF. For the CDR3, the DNA is TGTGCCACCAGCAGCGGGCTAATGACCTACGAGCAGTACTTC.

This clonotype was counted many times. As DNA, the CDR3 is TGCGCCAGCAGCTTGGTTGGGTTGATTTACGAGCAGTACTTC. Its translation is CASSLVGLIYEQYF. This chain connects TRBV5-1 to TRBJ2-7; D gene ambiguous. Trimming removed 0 bases from V and 4 bases from J, with 11 bases in between. The CDR3 extends over 14 amino acids. The germline gives CDR1 SGHRS, CDR2 YFSETQ.

This clonotype showed up many times. V usage is TRBV2 and J usage is TRBJ1-5; D is uncertain. Trimming left V 2 bases short and J 2 bases short, with 7 bases between. Per the germline V gene, CDR1 is SNHLY and CDR2 is FYNNEI. The CDR3 is 14 amino acids. The CDR3: CASSEWEGNQPQHF. CDR3 coding DNA: TGTGCCAGCAGTGAATGGGAAGGCAATCAGCCCCAGCATTTT.

This clonotype was detected many times. The chain combines TRBV6-6 with TRBJ1-5; 9 bases are a match to TRBD1. The CDR3 is 20 residues long. The germline gives CDR1 MNHNY, CDR2 SVGAGI (reference sequence). The V and J ends lost 7 bases and 4 bases, in that order; junction bases with no gene match: 23. The CDR3 nucleotides are TGTGCCAGCAAAAGAAAACCGGGACAGGGAATAGGGGGTAAAAATCAGCCCCAGCATTTT. The encoded protein is CASKRKPGQGIGGKNQPQHF.

This clonotype has a count of ten or more. The chain joins TRBV19 to TRBJ1-5; D gene unclear. The germline CDR1 and CDR2 sequences are LNHDA and SQIVND (reference sequence). CDR3 size: 15 residues. V was clipped by 8 bases and J by 6 bases, with 20 bases between them. The CDR3 reads CASSFTGSVGQPQHF. CDR3 in DNA: TGTGCCAGTTCCTTCACCGGCAGTGTTGGTCAGCCCCAGCATTTT.

In this sample, this clonotype turned up once. A much larger clone differs by one base, so this may be a read error. The chain couples TRBV24-1 to TRBJ2-5; D is ambiguous. V was clipped by 8 bases and J by 2 bases, with 11 bases between them. This CDR3 spans 13 amino acids. In germline, CDR1 is KGHDR, CDR2 SFDVKD. DNA for the CDR3: TGTGCCACCAACGATCCCTGTCAAGAGACCCAGTACTTC. Protein sequence: CATNDPCQETQYF.

This clonotype was picked up many times. V gene TRBV11-3 combines with J gene TRBJ1-2; the match to TRBD1 covers 10 bases. Germline CDR1 reads SGHNT; CDR2 reads YENEEA. The CDR3 totals 15 residues. V was clipped by 5 bases and J by 7 bases; unmatched bases: 10. This CDR3 is CASSPGTGDKSGYTF. The CDR3 coding sequence is TGTGCCAGCAGCCCAGGGACAGGGGATAAGAGTGGCTACACCTTC. Using reference TRBV11-3 and TRBJ1-2 for the parts outside the CDR3, the full variable domain is EAGVVQSPRYKIIEKKQPVAFWCNPISGHNTLYWYLQNLGQGPELLIRYENEEAVDDSQLPKDRFSAERLKGVDSTLKIQPAELGDSAVYLCASSPGTGDKSGYTFGSGTRLTVV.

Many counts were recorded for this clonotype. The chain couples TRBV6-1 to TRBJ2-5; the match to TRBD2 covers 11 bases. J gave up 4 bases and V 6 bases, and 4 bases lay outside the gene matches. The V gene's germline CDR1 is MNHNS and CDR2 SASEGT. This CDR3 region has 14 residues. The CDR3 is CASRLAGAGETQYF. For the CDR3, the DNA is TGTGCCAGCAGACTAGCGGGAGCGGGAGAGACCCAGTACTTC.

The table lists this clonotype with many counts. The chain combines TRBV4-1 with TRBJ2-5; 7 bases match TRBD2. The CDR3 covers 15 residues. CDR1 MGHRA and CDR2 YSYEKL come from the germline V gene. J was trimmed by 5 bases and V by 1 base; bases with no gene match: 7. This CDR3 is CASSQVAGMRETQYF. For the CDR3, the DNA is TGCGCCAGCAGCCAAGTAGCGGGTATGAGGGAGACCCAGTACTTC.

Many counts were recorded for this clonotype. The gene calls are TRBV12-3 or TRBV12-4 and TRBJ1-2; D is ambiguous. The V end was cut by 7 bases, the J end by 0 bases, with 12 bases between. This CDR3 spans 14 amino acids. In DNA, the CDR3 is TGTGCCAGCACCCTGGGAAACGCTAACTATGGCTACACCTTC. Protein product: CASTLGNANYGYTF.

This clonotype has ten or more counts. The V call is TRBV6-2 or TRBV6-3, the J call TRBJ2-2; 12 bases line up with TRBD2. The CDR3 totals 18 residues. CDR1 and CDR2 (germline): MNHEY, SVGEGT. J was trimmed by 0 bases and V by 8 bases; bases with no gene match: 10. The CDR3 region has the DNA TGTGCCAGCCGTTCGACTAGCGGGGGTGGCGCGAACACCGGGGAGCTGTTTTTT. As protein: CASRSTSGGGANTGELFF.

The chain has TRBV12-3 or TRBV12-4 and TRBJ1-5; D not resolved. V shed 3 bases and J shed 7 bases, with 16 bases lying between them. The CDR3 contains 15 residues. The CDR3 bases are TGTGCCAGCAGTTTTCCATCTGGTGTGGAACAGCCCCAGCATTTT. This codes for CASSFPSGVEQPQHF.

This clonotype was counted ten times or more. The genes are TRBV6-1 and TRBJ1-2; the D is unclear. The ends were cut back, 1 base at V and 5 bases at J, with 8 bases in the middle. The CDR3 is 13 amino acids. Germline values: CDR1 MNHNS, CDR2 SASEGT. DNA for the CDR3: TGTGCCAGCAGTGAAGGGGGAGAGTATGGCTACACCTTC. It specifies CASSEGGEYGYTF.

This clonotype was observed many times. This chain uses TRBV2 with TRBJ1-5; 7 nucleotides agree with TRBD1. CDR1 and CDR2 (germline): SNHLY, FYNNEI. This CDR3 has 16 residues. V dropped 6 bases and J dropped 5; count of bases not matched to a gene: 13. The CDR3 DNA follows: TGTGCCAGCAGCCACCCCCGACAGGGCGTTGATCAGCCCCAGCATTTT. Its translation is CASSHPRQGVDQPQHF.

Many counts were recorded for this clonotype. V is TRBV5-1 and J is TRBJ2-7, with D perhaps matching TRBD1 (6 bases). With 3 bases removed from V and 2 bases from J, the gap between germline ends came to 9 bases. This CDR3 has 13 residues. Germline CDR1 SGHRS, CDR2 YFSETQ. CDR3 nucleotide sequence: TGCGCCAGCAGCTGGGACACCCCCTACGAGCAGTACTTC. Translating it yields CASSWDTPYEQYF.

This clonotype was seen many times. The genes are TRBV7-3 and TRBJ2-7, with D possibly matching TRBD1 (6 bases). Germline lookup yields CDR1 SGHTA and CDR2 FQGTGA. The ends were cut back, 5 bases at V and 0 bases at J, with 26 bases in the middle. The CDR3 totals 19 residues. CDR3 loop: CASSLAPWGLGAFSYEQYF. The CDR3 nucleotides are TGTGCCAGCAGCCTGGCCCCTTGGGGGTTGGGGGCCTTCTCCTACGAGCAGTACTTC.

This clonotype was counted a single time. A much larger clone differs by one base, so this may be a read error. The conserved final phenylalanine or tryptophan is absent from the CDR3, which likely points to a read error. V and J are TRBV7-3 and TRBJ2-2; a possible D gene is TRBD2 (5 bases). Germline CDR1 and CDR2: SGHTA and FQGTGA. Trimming shortened V by 5 bases and J by 1 base, and 11 bases separated the two germline ends. The CDR3 length is 15 residues. CDR3 loop: CASSRKLGNTGELFL. CDR3 sequence (DNA): TGTGCCAGCAGCCGAAAACTAGGGAACACCGGGGAGCTGTTTTTG.

This clonotype was seen repeatedly, ten times or more. This chain uses TRBV2 with TRBJ2-7; a possible D gene is TRBD1 (5 bases). The CDR3 consists of 13 residues. The germline V gene encodes CDR1 SNHLY and CDR2 FYNNEI. The ends were cut back, 7 bases at V and 2 bases at J, with 12 bases in the middle. DNA for the CDR3: TGTGCCAGCACTCAGGGTCCTACCTACGAGCAGTACTTC. This gives the protein CASTQGPTYEQYF.

The chain carries TRBV2 and TRBJ2-7; TRBD2 aligns across 11 bases. The germline CDR1 and CDR2 sequences are SNHLY and FYNNEI. V trimming: 5 bases; J trimming: 7 bases; junction bases outside the gene matches: 10. CDR3 length: 15 residues. The CDR3 loop is CASSSLVAGGWEQYF. The CDR3 DNA is TGTGCCAGCAGTTCCCTCGTAGCGGGGGGGTGGGAGCAGTACTTC.

This clonotype has at least ten counts. V is TRBV29-1 and J is TRBJ1-2, with no clear D. The CDR3 is 14 amino acids. CDR1 is SQVTM, CDR2 ANQGSEA, per germline. Trimming removed 3 bases at V and 8 bases at J, with 19 bases between. CDR3 region: CSVDPGLQANGYTF. CDR3 coding DNA: TGCAGCGTTGATCCCGGACTCCAGGCTAACGGCTACACCTTC.

The gene calls are TRBV27 and TRBJ1-2, with 12 nucleotides matching TRBD1. This CDR3 is 16 amino acids long. From germline, CDR1 is MNHEY and CDR2 SMNVEV (reference sequence). With V trimmed by 5 bases and J by 3 bases, 7 bases remained unmatched. The CDR3 is CASSLGQGAIDYGYTF. CDR3 bases: TGTGCCAGCAGTCTGGGACAGGGGGCTATCGACTATGGCTACACCTTC.

This clonotype was observed at least ten times. CDR3 sequence reads: CASSIFQGNTEAFF. The CDR3 coding sequence is TGTGCCAGTAGTATATTCCAAGGGAACACTGAAGCTTTCTTT. V gene TRBV19 combines with J gene TRBJ1-1; D remains ambiguous. The CDR3 length is 14 residues. V lost 2 bases and J lost 1, with 8 bases in between. Germline V CDR1 and CDR2: LNHDA, SQIVND (reference sequence).